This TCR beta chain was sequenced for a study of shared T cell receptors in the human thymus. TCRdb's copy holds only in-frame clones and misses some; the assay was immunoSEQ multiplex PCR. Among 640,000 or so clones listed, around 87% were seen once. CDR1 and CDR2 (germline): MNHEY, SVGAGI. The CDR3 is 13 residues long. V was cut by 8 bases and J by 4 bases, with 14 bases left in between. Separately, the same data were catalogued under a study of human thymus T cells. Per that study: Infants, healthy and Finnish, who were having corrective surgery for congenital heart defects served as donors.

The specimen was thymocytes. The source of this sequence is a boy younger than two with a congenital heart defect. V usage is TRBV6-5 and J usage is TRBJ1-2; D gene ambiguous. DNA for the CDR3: TGTGCCAGCGGATTTGCGGGGTTCTATGGCTACACCTTC. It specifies CASGFAGFYGYTF.